The 14 T cell receptor beta chains below all came from one sample that was sequenced in a study of shared clonotypes between healthy human individuals. Produced via immunoSEQ multiplex PCR; TCRdb's table is partial and in-frame only. This table has roughly 2,500,000 clones, approximately 93% appearing once. The sequenced sample was naive CD4+ T cells from PBMCs. The subset is: CD45RA+ positively selected. These receptors were collected from a man aged 18 to 35 in good health. Some clones in this sample may be carry-over from other donors' samples.

V gene TRBV7-2 combines with J gene TRBJ1-2; D uncertain. The germline V and J ends were trimmed by 5 bases and 4 bases, with 14 bases remaining between them. The CDR3 runs to 14 residues. Per germline, CDR1 SGHTA and CDR2 FQGNSA. CDR3 loop: CASSQSPLSYGYTF. In nucleotides, the CDR3 is TGTGCCAGCAGCCAAAGTCCCTTGTCCTATGGCTACACCTTC.

This clone was found once. DNA of the CDR3: TGTGCCAGCAGAGGACTAGCGGGAGGGCCGAACACCGGGGAGCTGTTTTTT. It codes for CASRGLAGGPNTGELFF. This chain joins TRBV2 and TRBJ2-2, with TRBD2 matching 15 bases. Germline V CDR1 and CDR2: SNHLY, FYNNEI. The CDR3 is 17 amino acids. Unmatched junction bases numbered 2, after V lost 6 bases and J lost 0 bases. Together with reference TRBV2 and TRBJ2-2, the CDR3 gives the full variable domain: EPEVTQTPSHQVTQMGQEVILRCVPISNHLYFYWYRQILGQKVEFLVSFYNNEISEKSEIFDDQFSVERPDGSNFTLKIRSTKLEDSAMYFCASRGLAGGPNTGELFFGEGSRLTVL.

The chain carries TRBV10-3 and TRBJ2-6, with 7 positions matching TRBD2. The ends lost 3 bases at V and 1 base at J; junction bases unmatched: 6. Germline CDR1 is ENHRY and CDR2 is SYGVKD. The CDR3 has 17 amino acids. DNA for the CDR3: TGTGCCATCAGTGATGGGAGGGCCATTTCTGGGGCCAACGTCCTGACTTTC. Its protein product is CAISDGRAISGANVLTF.

V gene TRBV5-1 combines with J gene TRBJ1-2; TRBD1 matches at 7 bases. The CDR3 is 14 residues long. With V trimmed by 4 bases and J by 2 bases, 5 bases remained unmatched. Germline CDR1 is SGHRS and CDR2 is YFSETQ. CDR3 sequence reads: CASSPPGQNYGYTF. The CDR3 region has the DNA TGCGCCAGCAGCCCGCCGGGACAGAACTATGGCTACACCTTC.

Turning to this clone: This specimen includes other DNA sequences encoding the same CDR3. This chain uses TRBV28 with TRBJ1-2; D gene uncertain. Germline V lookup: CDR1 MDHEN, CDR2 SYDVKM. The CDR3 loop spans 14 amino acids. V was pared by 4 bases and J by 2 bases, with 11 bases between. CDR3: CASSSPAGNYGYTF. CDR3 DNA: TGTGCCAGCAGTTCCCCGGCGGGGAACTATGGCTACACCTTC.

The chain joins TRBV7-3 to TRBJ2-3; D perhaps matches TRBD2 (6 bases). Germline-derived CDR1 and CDR2 are SGHTA and FQGTGA. V shed 4 bases and J shed 2 bases, with 13 bases lying between them. This CDR3 spans 15 amino acids. CDR3 protein: CASSWRGLTTDTQYF. DNA for the CDR3: TGTGCCAGCAGCTGGCGGGGACTCACCACAGATACGCAGTATTTT.

This clone occurred once. The gene calls are TRBV7-2 and TRBJ2-7, with 12 nucleotides matching TRBD2. J lost 2 bases, V lost 1 base, and 3 bases had no gene match. The V gene's germline CDR1 is SGHTA and CDR2 FQGNSA. The CDR3 covers 16 residues. The CDR3 is CASSLDRLAGAYEQYF. Written as DNA, the CDR3 is TGTGCCAGCAGCTTAGACCGACTAGCGGGAGCCTACGAGCAGTACTTC.

The rearrangement links TRBV9 to TRBJ1-5, with a possible D match to TRBD1 (5 bases). The CDR3 covers 14 residues. The V end was cut by 4 bases, the J end by 0 bases, with 8 bases between. CDR1 is SGDLS and CDR2 is YYNGEE in the germline V gene. This CDR3 is CASSLGDSNQPQHF. In DNA form, the CDR3 reads TGTGCCAGCAGCTTAGGGGATAGCAATCAGCCCCAGCATTTT. Looking up the rest from reference TRBV9 and TRBJ1-5 gives the full variable domain: DSGVTQTPKHLITATGQRVTLRCSPRSGDLSVYWYQQSLDQGLQFLIQYYNGEERAKGNILERFSAQQFPDLHSELNLSSLELGDSALYFCASSLGDSNQPQHFGDGTRLSIL.

V gene TRBV25-1 combines with J gene TRBJ2-3, with 8 bases lining up with TRBD1. After removal of 6 bases from V and 3 bases from J, the junction contained 2 bases not matched to a gene. The CDR3 totals 13 residues. Germline assignment: CDR1 MGHDK and CDR2 SYGVNS. This chain's CDR3 is CASRDRETDTQYF. Written as DNA, the CDR3 is TGTGCCAGCAGGGACAGGGAAACAGATACGCAGTATTTT.

The chain couples TRBV10-3 to TRBJ2-2, with TRBD1 matching over 7 bases. The ends lost 4 bases at V and 3 bases at J; junction bases unmatched: 2. Per the germline V gene, CDR1 is ENHRY and CDR2 is SYGVKD. This CDR3 region has 14 residues. DNA of the CDR3: TGTGCCATCAGTGGGACAGGATACACCGGGGAGCTGTTTTTT. Residues: CAISGTGYTGELFF.

This clone has a handful of counts. V usage is TRBV27 and J usage is TRBJ1-5; the D gene is possibly TRBD1 (6 bases). The CDR3 runs 15 residues. In germline, CDR1 is MNHEY, CDR2 SMNVEV (reference sequence). V was clipped by 6 bases and J by 0 bases, with 12 bases between them. The CDR3 DNA is TGTGCCAGCAGCCAAGACAGGTTTAGCAATCAGCCCCAGCATTTT. It codes for CASSQDRFSNQPQHF.

The gene calls are TRBV5-1 and TRBJ2-1; D perhaps matches TRBD1 (5 bases). The V and J ends lost 4 bases and 2 bases respectively, with 16 bases between them. The CDR3 totals 16 residues. Germline V gives CDR1 SGHRS, CDR2 YFSETQ. CDR3 in amino acids: CASSNRTIHPYNEQFF. The CDR3 region has the DNA TGCGCCAGCAGCAACCGGACAATCCACCCCTACAATGAGCAGTTCTTC.

The chain couples TRBV18 to TRBJ1-5; 8 nucleotides line up with TRBD1. This CDR3 comprises 14 residues. Losses at the gene ends were 3 bases for V and 7 bases for J; bases not matched to a gene: 5. Germline CDR1 reads KGHSH; CDR2 reads LQKENI. Here the CDR3 DNA reads TGTGCCAGCTCACCGAATCCAGGGGGCCAGCCCCAGCATTTT. Translated, it gives CASSPNPGGQPQHF. The full variable domain, its missing parts supplied by reference TRBV18 and TRBJ1-5, is NAGVMQNPRHLVRRRGQEARLRCSPMKGHSHVYWYRQLPEEGLKFMVYLQKENIIDESGMPKERFSAEFPKEGPSILRIQQVVRGDSAAYFCASSPNPGGQPQHFGDGTRLSIL.

This clone was seen a handful of times. This CDR3 is also generated by other DNA sequences in the sample. The gene calls are TRBV28 and TRBJ1-5; no definite D call. Germline CDR1 is MDHEN and CDR2 is SYDVKM. The CDR3 spans 11 residues. V lost 4 bases, J lost 6 bases, and 4 bases lay in between. CDR3: CASSSGQPQHF. In nucleotides, the CDR3 is TGTGCCAGCAGTTCCGGTCAGCCCCAGCATTTT.